This T cell receptor beta chain was documented in a study of Graves' ophthalmopathy and Graves' hyperthyroidism. The authors amplified TCR beta CDR3 regions, and they did so from RNA transcripts for repertoire sequencing. Following a first-round RT-PCR that used HTBI primers, a second-round multiplex PCR was carried out. Using its own MiXCR run on the multiplex PCR reads, TCRdb lists one record per CDR3 protein. The sample comprises a few hundred thousand distinct CDR3 sequences, 15% of which are singletons, and 5.5% to 7% rests with the top ten. Hyperthyroidism in these 18- to 65-year-old patients was newly diagnosed, lasting under 2 months. Other autoimmune diseases, uncontrolled infections, pregnancy or lactation excluded patients from enrollment. This clonotype was detected a few times. The CDR3 ends on some other residue instead of the conserved phenylalanine or tryptophan, so this is likely a read error.

CDR3 length: 13 residues. Germline V lookup: CDR1 SGHRS, CDR2 YFSETQ. The V end lost 3 bases, the J end lost 4 bases, and 8 bases lay between the germline ends. Sequencing input: peripheral blood. This clonotype originated in a young woman with stable Graves' hyperthyroidism. This chain uses TRBV5-1 with TRBJ1-5, with D unclear. The CDR3 region is CASSSEVNQPQHL. CDR3 coding DNA: TGCGCCAGCAGCTCGGAGGTTAATCAGCCCCAGCATCTT.